This record covers a single T cell receptor beta chain. The antigen this receptor binds is unknown. No much larger clone exists at a distance of one base, and base qualities are not known. From the cysteine up to the phenylalanine, the CDR3 has a length of 12 residues. Kept here is only the CDR3 DNA, which spans 36 bases and is read in frame from base 1. The germline ends are 4 bases apart after V is trimmed by 2 bases and J by 5 bases. CDR1 is given as SGHRS and CDR2 as YFSETQ, both from the germline V gene. Regulatory T cells were sorted as cells that were CD4+CD25hiCD127low/negative. The control samples were obtained from healthy donors who were not related to the patients. Sorting of Tconv and Treg cells intended for TCRbeta sequencing was performed on a FACSAria flow cytometer. The sorted cells were collected in 5-ml round-bottom polystyrene tubes, and the dry cell pellets were frozen at -80 degrees C prior to sequencing.

This sample stems from a study of B cell selection in AIRE deficiency (dated by TCRdb to the late 2010s). Notes on the research overall: A comparison of TCRbeta repertoires of sorted blood CD4+ conventional T cells and regulatory T cells was made between AIRE-deficient patients and healthy controls. The TCR-sequenced cohort comprised about five AIRE-deficient APECED patients and about five healthy control donors.

The immunoSEQ platform was used for TCRbeta chain sequencing. Regarding the original processing steps: Pooled Treg repertoires yielded 50,000 to 65,000 distinct TCRbeta sequences from patients and 85,000 to 100,000 from healthy donors. Treg TCRbeta sequences shared by two or more individuals were defined as public, and these public Treg TCRbeta sequences were subsequently searched for in Tconv repertoires. To test for differences between groups, Mann-Whitney U tests with Bonferroni-Dunn correction were run in GraphPad Prism 7.03. TCRdb carries this immuneACCESS record with in-frame sequences only. Its versions omit some clonotypes, under half of them owing to an unresolved V gene in the studies checked, with the rest unexplained. V and J calls and clone size are given by that table; D and trimming were obtained from the DNA. The sample records 20,000 to 30,000 clones, around 92% of which are singletons. 1.1% of the sample is taken by the ten largest.

General study outcomes and caveats: TCRBV gene usage, CDR3 length and TCR diversity in Tconv and Treg cells from AIRE-deficient patients were found to be similar to those in cells from healthy donors. Among around 4,000 shared Treg TCRbeta sequences, roughly 32% were found to be shared only among healthy donors and 8.5% to 10% only among patients, suggesting that Treg selection is less efficient in the absence of AIRE. Sequencing covered only TCRbeta chains, and 36.6% of shared healthy-donor Treg sequences were also present in healthy Tconv, possibly due to differing TCRalpha chains. Shorter CDR3s were found in shared Treg sequences, reflecting a bias toward rearrangements containing few non-templated nucleotide insertions. About 30% of the Treg TCRbeta sequences shared among healthy donors were found in patient Tconv cells, which suggests that Treg-biased clones were diverted into the Tconv compartment.

This receptor was obtained from a human donor in good health. The chain was built from TRBV5-1 and TRBJ2-2; the D gene is unclear. The sequencing sample was made of CD4+CD25+ Tregs sorted from PBMCs. The CDR3 loop reads CASSFWTGELFF. The DNA reads as follows: TGCGCCAGCAGCTTTTGGACCGGGGAGCTGTTTTTT.